This T cell receptor (beta chain) derives from a study of Tregs in tolerant kidney transplant recipients. Trimming cost V 7 bases and J 8 bases; bases outside gene matches: 11. Germline CDR1 and CDR2: LNHDA and SQIVND (reference sequence). The CDR3 has 16 amino acids. In this sample, this clone turned up a few times. No antigen is known for it. TCRdb's table, derived via immunoSEQ multiplex PCR, lists solely in-frame clones and lacks some. This table holds about 31,000 clones, roughly four fifths found once. The specimen was Tregs from blood cultured with allogeneic cells. The rearrangement joins TRBV19 to TRBJ2-1; 13 positions agree with TRBD2. This TCR came from a human donor in good health. The CDR3 region has the DNA TGTGCCAGTACCGACACAGGACTAGCGGGGGAGGATGAGCAGTTCTTC. Protein: CASTDTGLAGEDEQFF.